This T cell receptor (beta chain) was identified during a study of T-cell reconstitution after alpha-beta-depleted transplantation in children. This clonotype was detected ten times or more. This sample's TCRbeta library carried unique molecular identifier barcodes. Each CDR3 protein gets one entry after TCRdb re-called the PCR reads with MiXCR. The sample consists of roughly 180,000 distinct CDR3 sequences, more than 14% of them appearing once. The CDR3 is 16 amino acids. Germline values: CDR1 SEHNR, CDR2 FQNEAQ (reference sequence). Trimming removed 5 bases from V and 1 base from J, with 16 bases in between.

The V gene is TRBV7-9, the J gene TRBJ2-3, with a tentative D call TRBD2 (6 bases). The specimen was PBMCs from the stem cell graft donor, collected from the stem cell graft. The sequence derives from a human donor who donated a stem cell graft to a child with acute lymphoblastic leukemia. The CDR3 region is CASSPRGGAGTDTQYF. Written as DNA, the CDR3 is TGTGCCAGCAGCCCTCGCGGAGGGGCCGGCACAGATACGCAGTATTTT.